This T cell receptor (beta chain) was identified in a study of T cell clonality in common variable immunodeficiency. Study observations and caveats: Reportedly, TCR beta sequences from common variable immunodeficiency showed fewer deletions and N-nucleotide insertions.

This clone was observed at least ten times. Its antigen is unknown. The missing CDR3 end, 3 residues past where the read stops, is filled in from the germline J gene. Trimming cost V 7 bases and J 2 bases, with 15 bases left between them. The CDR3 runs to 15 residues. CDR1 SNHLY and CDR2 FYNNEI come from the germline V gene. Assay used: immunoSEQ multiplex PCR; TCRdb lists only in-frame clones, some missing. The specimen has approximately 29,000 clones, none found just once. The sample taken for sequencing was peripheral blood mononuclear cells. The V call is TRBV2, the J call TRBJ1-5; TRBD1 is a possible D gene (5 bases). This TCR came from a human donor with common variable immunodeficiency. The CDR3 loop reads CASTLGTGGNQPQHF. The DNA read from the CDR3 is TGTGCCAGCACCCTAGGGACGGGGGGCAATCAGCCC.